This T cell receptor (beta chain) was recovered during a study of blood T cell repertoires in COVID-19. Study-level information: Both acute and convalescent COVID-19 samples were obtained from the United States, Italy and Spain. Sources were T cells, B-cell-depleted T cells, or PBMCs; the material itself was cDNA or gDNA.

It was during active infection that Seattle patients were enrolled and then longitudinally followed. V lost 8 bases and J 2 bases, leaving 13 bases between the germline ends. The CDR3 extends over 14 amino acids. Per germline, CDR1 MNHEY and CDR2 SMNVEV (reference sequence). In the original analysis: Nucleated cell counts were estimated from reference gene primer amplification. Data came from immunoSEQ multiplex PCR; TCRdb stores just in-frame clones and leaves some out. The DNA gave D and trimming, while V, J and clone size come from that table. The sample yields about 210,000 clones, around four fifths seen once.

Sequencing was done on a sample of peripheral blood. The J gene is TRBJ2-1, the V gene TRBV27, with D hard to call. The TCR comes from a man between 60 and 75 years old with COVID-19, enrolled during active disease. CDR3 nucleotide sequence: TGTGCCAGCTCCGGGTTCTCCACCTACAATGAGCAGTTCTTC. Its translation: CASSGFSTYNEQFF.